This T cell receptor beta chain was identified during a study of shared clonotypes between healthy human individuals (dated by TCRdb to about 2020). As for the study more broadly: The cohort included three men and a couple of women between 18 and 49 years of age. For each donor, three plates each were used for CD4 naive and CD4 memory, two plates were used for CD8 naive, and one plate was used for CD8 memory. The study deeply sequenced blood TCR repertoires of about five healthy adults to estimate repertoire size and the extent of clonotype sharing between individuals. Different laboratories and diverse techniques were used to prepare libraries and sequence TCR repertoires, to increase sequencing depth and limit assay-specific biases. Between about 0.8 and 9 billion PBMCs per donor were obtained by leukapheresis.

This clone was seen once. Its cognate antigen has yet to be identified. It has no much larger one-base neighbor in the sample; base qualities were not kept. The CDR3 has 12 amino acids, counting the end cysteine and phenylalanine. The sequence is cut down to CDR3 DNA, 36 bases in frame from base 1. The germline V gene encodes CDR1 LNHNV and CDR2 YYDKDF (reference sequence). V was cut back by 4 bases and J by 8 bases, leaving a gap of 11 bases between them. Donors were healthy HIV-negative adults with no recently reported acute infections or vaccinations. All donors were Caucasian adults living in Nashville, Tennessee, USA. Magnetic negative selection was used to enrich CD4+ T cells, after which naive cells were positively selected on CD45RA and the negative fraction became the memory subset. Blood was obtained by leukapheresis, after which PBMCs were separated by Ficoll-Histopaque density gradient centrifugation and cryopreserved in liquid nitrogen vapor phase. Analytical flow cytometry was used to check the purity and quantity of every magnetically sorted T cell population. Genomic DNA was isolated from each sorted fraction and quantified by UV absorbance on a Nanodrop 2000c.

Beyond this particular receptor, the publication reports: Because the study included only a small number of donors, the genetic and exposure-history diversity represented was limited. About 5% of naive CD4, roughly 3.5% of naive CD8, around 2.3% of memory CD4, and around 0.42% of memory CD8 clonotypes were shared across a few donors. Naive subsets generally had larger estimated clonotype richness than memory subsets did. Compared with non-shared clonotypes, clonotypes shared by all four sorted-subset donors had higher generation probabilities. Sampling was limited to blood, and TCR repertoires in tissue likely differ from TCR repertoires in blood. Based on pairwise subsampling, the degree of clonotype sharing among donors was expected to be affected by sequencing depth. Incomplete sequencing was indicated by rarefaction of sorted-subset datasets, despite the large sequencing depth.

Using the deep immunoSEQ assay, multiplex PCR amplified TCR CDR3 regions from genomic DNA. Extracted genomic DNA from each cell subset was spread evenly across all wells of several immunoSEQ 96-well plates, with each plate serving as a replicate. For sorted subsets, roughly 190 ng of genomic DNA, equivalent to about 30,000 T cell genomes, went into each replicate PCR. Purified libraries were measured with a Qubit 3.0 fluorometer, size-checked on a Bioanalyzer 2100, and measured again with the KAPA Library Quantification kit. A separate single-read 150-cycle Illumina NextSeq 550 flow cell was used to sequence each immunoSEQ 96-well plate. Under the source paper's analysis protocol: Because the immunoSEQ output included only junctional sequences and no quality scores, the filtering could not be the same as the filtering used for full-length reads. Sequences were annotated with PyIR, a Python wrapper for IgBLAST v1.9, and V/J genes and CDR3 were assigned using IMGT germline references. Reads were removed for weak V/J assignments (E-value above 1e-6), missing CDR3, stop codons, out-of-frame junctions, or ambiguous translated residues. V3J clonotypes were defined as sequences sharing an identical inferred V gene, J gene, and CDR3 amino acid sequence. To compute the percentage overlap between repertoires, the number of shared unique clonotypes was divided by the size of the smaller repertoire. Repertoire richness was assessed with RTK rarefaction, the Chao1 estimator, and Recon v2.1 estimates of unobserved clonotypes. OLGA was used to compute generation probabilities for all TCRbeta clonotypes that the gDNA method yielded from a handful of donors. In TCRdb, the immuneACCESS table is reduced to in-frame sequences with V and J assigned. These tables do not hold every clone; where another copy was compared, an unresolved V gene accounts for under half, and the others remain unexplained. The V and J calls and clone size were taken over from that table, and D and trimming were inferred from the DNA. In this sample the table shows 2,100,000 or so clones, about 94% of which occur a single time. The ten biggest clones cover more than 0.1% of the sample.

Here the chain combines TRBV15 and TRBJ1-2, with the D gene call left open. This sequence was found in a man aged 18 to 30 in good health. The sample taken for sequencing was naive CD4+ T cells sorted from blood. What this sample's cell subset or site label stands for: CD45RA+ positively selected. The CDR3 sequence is CATSNSEYGYTF. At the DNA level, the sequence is TGTGCCACCAGCAACTCAGAGTACGGCTACACCTTC.